The present T cell receptor beta chain was sequenced within a study of cytotoxic CD8 clonotypes in ibrutinib-treated CLL. On the study more broadly: The patients, under 13 relapsed/refractory and more than 14 treatment-naive, included about 18 who were IGHV unmutated. Results showed around 24 partial and 2 complete responses; following median roughly 66 months, approximately 14 remained remitted, roughly 12 advanced.

CDR1 and CDR2 from the germline V gene are SGHRS and YFSETQ. The length of the CDR3 is 12 residues. The V gene lost 4 bases and the J gene lost 5 bases, with 8 bases spanning the gap. Data came from immunoSEQ multiplex PCR; TCRdb stores just in-frame clones and leaves some out. In the table there are around 200,000 clones, roughly 77% of which are singletons. The TCR originated in a human donor with chronic lymphocytic leukemia. The starting material was PBMCs, obtained after 12 months of ibrutinib treatment. The chain couples TRBV5-1 to TRBJ2-3; D is ambiguous. In nucleotides, the CDR3 is TGCGCCAGCAGCCCCTTAGGAGATACGCAGTATTTT. This sequence encodes CASSPLGDTQYF.